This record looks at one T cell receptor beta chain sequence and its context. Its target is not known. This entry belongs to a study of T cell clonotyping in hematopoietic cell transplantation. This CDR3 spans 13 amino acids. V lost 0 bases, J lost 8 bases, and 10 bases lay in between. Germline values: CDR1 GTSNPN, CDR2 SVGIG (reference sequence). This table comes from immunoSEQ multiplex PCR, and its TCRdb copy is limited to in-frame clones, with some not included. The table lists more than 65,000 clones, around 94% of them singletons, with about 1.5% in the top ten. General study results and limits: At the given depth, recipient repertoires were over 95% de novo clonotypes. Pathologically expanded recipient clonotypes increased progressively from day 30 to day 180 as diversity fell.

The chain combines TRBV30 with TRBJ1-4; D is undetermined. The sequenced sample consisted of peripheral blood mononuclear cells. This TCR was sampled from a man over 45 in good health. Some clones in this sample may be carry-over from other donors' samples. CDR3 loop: CAWSVRRGEKLFF. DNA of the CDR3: TGTGCCTGGAGTGTTAGACGAGGGGAAAAACTGTTTTTT. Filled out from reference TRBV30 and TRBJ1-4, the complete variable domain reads SQTIHQWPATLVQPVGSPLSLECTVEGTSNPNLYWYRQAAGRGLQLLFYSVGIGQISSEVPQNLSASRPQDRQFILSSKKLLLSDSGFYLCAWSVRRGEKLFFGSGTQLSVL.